Listed below are T cell receptor beta chains from one sample, sequenced in a study of neurological immune-mediated disorders. TCRdb re-called the 5' RACE reads through MiXCR, storing one row per CDR3 protein. The sample lists tens of thousands of distinct CDR3 sequences, less than 15% occurring once. The sequencing input was PBMCs. These receptors were obtained from a woman aged 45-65 years with HTLV-1-associated myelopathy (HAM/TSP). Each CDR3 is given with its conserved first and last residue. Each record gives: clone size, V gene, D gene, J gene, CDR3 protein, CDR3 DNA. D genes are given only for firm matches. Clone size is shown for a subset of rows, as once, few, many or a class of expanded clone.

medium-sized	TRBV20-1	NA	TRBJ2-4	CSARRPGEEAKNIQYF	TGCAGTGCTAGACGGCCAGGGGAAGAGGCCAAAAACATTCAGTACTTC
medium-sized	TRBV5-1	NA	TRBJ1-5	CASSPTTGPNQPQHF	TGCGCCAGCAGCCCCACGACAGGTCCCAATCAGCCCCAGCATTTT
many	TRBV28	NA	TRBJ1-6	CASSFPGSHNSPLHF	TGTGCCAGCAGTTTTCCTGGCAGTCATAATTCACCCCTCCACTTT
many	TRBV5-5	NA	TRBJ1-4	CASSLGSNGEKLFF	TGTGCCAGCAGCTTGGGGAGCAACGGAGAAAAACTGTTTTTT
many	TRBV20-1	NA	TRBJ1-1	CSARSPRGMNTEAFF	TGCAGTGCTAGAAGCCCCAGGGGTATGAACACTGAAGCTTTCTTT
many	TRBV3-1	NA	TRBJ2-7	CASSLDTVSYEQYF	TGTGCCAGCAGCTTAGACACCGTATCCTACGAGCAGTACTTC
many	TRBV27	TRBD2	TRBJ2-3	CASSPGGGPSSTDTQYF	TGTGCCAGCAGTCCCGGGGGGGGACCTTCTAGCACAGATACGCAGTATTTT
many	TRBV11-2	NA	TRBJ2-1	CASRRGTLSYNEQFF	TGTGCCAGCAGACGCGGGACACTGTCCTACAATGAGCAGTTCTTC
many	TRBV3-1	NA	TRBJ1-1	CASSQVPESEAFF	TGTGCCAGCAGCCAAGTACCGGAGAGTGAAGCTTTCTTT
many	TRBV16	NA	TRBJ2-3	CASSPLAVTADTQYF	TGTGCCAGCAGCCCCTTGGCTGTCACCGCAGATACGCAGTATTTT
many	TRBV12-3/TRBV12-4	TRBD1	TRBJ1-6	CASSLNWGQGVSPLHF	TGTGCCAGCAGTTTAAATTGGGGACAGGGGGTTTCACCCCTCCACTTT
many	TRBV27	NA	TRBJ2-3	CASSRSGSVSTDTQYF	TGTGCCAGCAGTAGGTCAGGGAGCGTGAGCACAGATACGCAGTATTTT
many	TRBV4-1	TRBD1	TRBJ2-1	CASSQLLRTGSNEQFF	TGCGCCAGCAGCCAGCTTCTGCGGACAGGGTCCAATGAGCAGTTCTTC
NA	TRBV2	NA	TRBJ2-2	CASRRTGELFF	TGTGCCAGCCGTAGGACCGGGGAGCTGTTTTTT
many	TRBV9	TRBD1	TRBJ2-2	CASSVTGQGNTGELFF	TGTGCCAGCAGCGTCACGGGACAGGGCAACACCGGGGAGCTGTTTTTT
many	TRBV20-1	TRBD2	TRBJ2-3	CSARGVIGTSGGGTQYF	TGCAGTGCTAGAGGCGTGATCGGGACTAGCGGGGGAGGTACGCAGTATTTT
many	TRBV7-8	NA	TRBJ2-3	CASSLDMPDTQYF	TGTGCCAGCAGCTTAGACATGCCAGATACGCAGTATTTT
many	TRBV5-1	NA	TRBJ1-1	CASSLVAASGTEAFF	TGCGCCAGCAGCTTGGTCGCCGCATCGGGGACTGAAGCTTTCTTT
many	TRBV19	NA	TRBJ1-2	CASFTGTYGYTF	TGTGCCAGTTTTACAGGGACCTATGGCTACACCTTC
many	TRBV5-5	TRBD1	TRBJ2-7	CASSLSSGQGYEQYF	TGTGCCAGCAGCTTATCCTCGGGACAGGGTTACGAGCAGTACTTC
many	TRBV9	NA	TRBJ2-3	CASSVDGITADTQYF	TGTGCCAGCAGCGTAGATGGGATCACGGCAGATACGCAGTATTTT
many	TRBV6-5	NA	TRBJ1-2	CASSYSGQGPNYGYTF	TGTGCCAGCAGTTACTCAGGGCAGGGTCCAAACTATGGCTACACCTTC
many	TRBV14	NA	TRBJ2-2	CASSQGGRVYTGELFF	TGTGCCAGCAGCCAAGGAGGTCGGGTGTACACCGGGGAGCTGTTTTTT
many	TRBV6-2/TRBV6-3	TRBD1	TRBJ2-3	CASSGTGGYIGTDTQYF	TGTGCCAGCAGTGGGACAGGGGGCTACATTGGGACAGATACGCAGTATTTT
many	TRBV5-1	NA	TRBJ2-2	CASSLTADHTGELFF	TGCGCCAGCAGCTTGACTGCAGATCACACCGGGGAGCTGTTTTTT
many	TRBV9	TRBD1	TRBJ2-7	CASSVGTGGTYEQYF	TGTGCCAGCAGCGTTGGGACAGGAGGAACCTACGAGCAGTACTTC
many	TRBV7-7	TRBD2	TRBJ2-1	CASSPGTSLSEQFF	TGTGCTAGCAGCCCCGGGACTAGTTTGAGTGAGCAGTTCTTC
many	TRBV5-1	NA	TRBJ2-5	CASSLKAGPSQETQYF	TGCGCCAGCAGCTTGAAGGCGGGCCCCTCCCAAGAGACCCAGTACTTC
many	TRBV5-6	TRBD1	TRBJ2-7	CASSWDRITDEQYF	TGTGCCAGCAGTTGGGACAGGATTACCGACGAGCAGTACTTC
NA	TRBV5-1	TRBD1	TRBJ1-5	CASSLGDRNQPQHF	TGCGCCAGCAGCTTGGGGGACAGGAATCAGCCCCAGCATTTT
many	TRBV27	NA	TRBJ1-2	CASSRRTGAGYGYTF	TGTGCCAGCAGTCGACGGACGGGCGCGGGCTATGGCTACACCTTC
many	TRBV14	NA	TRBJ1-6	CASSQETDSSPLHF	TGTGCCAGCAGCCAAGAGACCGATAGTTCACCCCTCCACTTT
many	TRBV7-2	TRBD1	TRBJ2-2	CASSPHSQGAGGELFF	TGTGCCAGCAGCCCCCACTCCCAGGGGGCGGGCGGGGAGCTGTTTTTT
few	TRBV7-9	NA	TRBJ1-5	CASSPRGDSNQPQHF	TGTGCCAGCAGCCCGCGTGGTGATAGCAATCAGCCCCAGCATTTT
many	TRBV9	TRBD2	TRBJ2-1	CASSVAASGGPLLSSYNEQFF	TGTGCCAGCAGCGTAGCGGCTAGCGGGGGGCCCTTACTTAGCTCCTACAATGAGCAGTTCTTC
many	TRBV27	NA	TRBJ1-4	CASSFFQGNEKLFF	TGTGCCAGCAGTTTCTTCCAGGGTAATGAAAAACTGTTTTTT
NA	TRBV6-1	NA	TRBJ1-6	CASSTWGDSPLHF	TGTGCCAGCAGTACCTGGGGGGATTCACCCCTCCACTTT
many	TRBV12-3/TRBV12-4	TRBD2	TRBJ2-3	CASSLVSRGGPTDTQYF	TGTGCCAGCAGTTTAGTATCCCGGGGGGGTCCCACAGATACGCAGTATTTT
many	TRBV12-3/TRBV12-4	NA	TRBJ2-2	CASSRTGIGELFF	TGTGCCAGCAGTCGAACAGGGATCGGGGAGCTGTTTTTT
many	TRBV4-3	NA	TRBJ1-2	CASSQDSGTDYGYTF	TGCGCCAGCAGCCAAGATAGCGGGACGGACTATGGCTACACCTTC
many	TRBV4-3	NA	TRBJ2-7	CASSQDLGQNSYEQYF	TGCGCCAGCAGCCAAGATCTCGGGCAGAATTCCTACGAGCAGTACTTC
many	TRBV7-2	NA	TRBJ1-1	CASSLVRGDTEAFF	TGTGCCAGCAGCTTAGTAAGGGGGGACACTGAAGCTTTCTTT
many	TRBV5-5	NA	TRBJ2-6	CASSQGSGGDSGANVLTF	TGTGCCAGCAGCCAGGGCTCTGGCGGAGACTCTGGGGCCAACGTCCTGACTTTC
medium-sized	TRBV20-1	TRBD1	TRBJ2-4	CSAPTGGRSKNIQYF	TGCAGTGCGCCGACAGGGGGCCGATCCAAAAACATTCAGTACTTC
NA	TRBV5-6	NA	TRBJ2-2	CASSSLTGHTGELFF	TGTGCCAGCAGCTCTCTGACAGGACACACCGGGGAGCTGTTTTTT
many	TRBV20-1	NA	TRBJ2-3	CSARDLREIADTQYF	TGCAGTGCTAGAGATCTAAGGGAAATAGCAGATACGCAGTATTTT
many	TRBV5-1	NA	TRBJ1-2	CASSLFGDDYGYTF	TGCGCCAGCAGCTTGTTTGGGGACGACTATGGCTACACCTTC
few	TRBV4-3	TRBD2	TRBJ2-3	CASSQGVTSGVDTQYF	TGCGCCAGCAGCCAAGGGGTGACTAGCGGGGTAGATACGCAGTATTTT
few	TRBV20-1	NA	TRBJ2-1	CSASRDPYNEQFF	TGCAGTGCTTCCCGGGACCCCTACAATGAGCAGTTCTTC
once	TRBV10-3	TRBD1	TRBJ2-3	CAAGQGAADTQYF	TGTGCCGCGGGGCAGGGGGCCGCAGATACGCAGTATTTT
many	TRBV5-5	NA	TRBJ1-6	CASSRTGPENNSPLHF	TGTGCCAGCAGCCGGACCGGGCCGGAGAATAATTCACCCCTCCACTTT